This T cell receptor (beta chain) was retrieved from a study of OX40 agonist ivuxolimab in advanced cancers. Repertoires were generated with immunoSEQ multiplex PCR, while TCRdb's copy carries only in-frame clones and drops some. The data contain 98,000 or so clones, approximately 90% of them seen just once; the ten biggest clones take up approximately 0.69%. Germline V gene data show CDR1 as SGHRS and CDR2 as YFSETQ. Trimming cost V 6 bases and J 2 bases; bases outside gene matches: 10. CDR3 length equals 15 residues. The material was CD4+ or CD8+ T cells sorted from blood, obtained in a trial of the OX40 agonist ivuxolimab. The sequence came from an adult with an advanced solid tumor such as melanoma, head and neck, liver or kidney cancer. This sequence joins TRBV5-1 and TRBJ2-5, with 7 positions matching TRBD2. Here the CDR3 reads CASMRESGLQETQYF. The CDR3, as DNA: TGCGCCAGCATGCGGGAGAGCGGATTACAAGAGACCCAGTACTTC. Drawing the rest from reference TRBV5-1 and TRBJ2-5, the complete variable domain is KAGVTQTPRYLIKTRGQQVTLSCSPISGHRSVSWYQQTPGQGLQFLFEYFSETQRNKGNFPGRFSGRQFSNSRSEMNVSTLELGDSALYLCASMRESGLQETQYFGPGTRLLVL.